This paragraph covers one T cell receptor (beta chain) sequence. This CDR3 has 15 amino acids. V shed 4 bases and J 3 bases; nucleotides not matched to a gene: 9. Per germline, CDR1 SGHRS and CDR2 YFSETQ. Random hexamers served to reverse transcribe roughly 0.5 to 1 ug RNA. MiXCR was run by TCRdb on the immunoSEQ multiplex PCR reads, yielding one entry per CDR3 protein. The sample includes under 200,000 distinct CDR3 sequences, roughly 91% seen only once; the top ten take 0.087%. This specimen belongs to a study of CD8 T cells in Susac syndrome. This sequence originates from a human donor with Susac syndrome. The sample was CD4+ T cells from PBMCs. This chain joins TRBV5-1 and TRBJ2-7; 8 nucleotides agree with TRBD1. Written as DNA, the CDR3 is TGCGCCAGCAGCGCCGAGAGACAGGGGAACTACGAGCAGTACTTC. Its translation is CASSAERQGNYEQYF.